This T cell receptor beta chain stems from a study of cytomegalovirus exposure and HLA in healthy donors. Study-wide findings and caveats: The authors later linked a missense DCLRE1C variant to TCR beta V- and J-gene trimming.

Use of 60 Vbeta and 13 Jbeta primers characterized the PCR. Using immunoSEQ multiplex PCR, the repertoire was profiled, and TCRdb retains in-frame clones only, with some absent. The sample consists of about 69,000 clones, 68% of them appearing once. Germline loops: CDR1 LGHNA, CDR2 YSLEER. The CDR3 totals 14 residues. V gave up 9 bases and J gave up 0 bases, with 11 bases separating them. The donors comprised healthy bone marrow donors. Turning to this clone: Its antigen is not identified.

This receptor was taken from a woman in her twenties or thirties in good health and CMV-seronegative. The V and J genes are TRBV4-3 and TRBJ2-2, with a tentative D call TRBD1 (6 bases). The sample taken for sequencing was PBMCs. The CDR3 DNA is TGCGCCAGTTCACGGACAGCGAACACCGGGGAGCTGTTTTTT. Protein sequence: CASSRTANTGELFF.